The next 27 T cell receptor beta chains were all read from a single sample in a study of PD-L1 blockade in urothelial cancer. Only in-frame clones appear in the TCRdb table, and some are missing; sequencing was by immunoSEQ multiplex PCR. The repertoire holds tens of thousands of clones, with roughly 84% as singletons. The time point was: pretreatment peripheral blood. The input for sequencing was PBMCs, taken around atezolizumab (anti-PD-L1) treatment. The source is a woman aged 65 to 85 with urothelial cancer.

The V gene is TRBV7-9, the J gene TRBJ2-1; D might be TRBD2 (5 bases). Germline V lookup: CDR1 SEHNR, CDR2 FQNEAQ (reference sequence). V lost 1 base and J 0 bases, leaving 7 bases between the germline ends. CDR3 length: 15 residues. The chain's CDR3 is CASSLDRDSYNEQFF. CDR3 sequence (DNA): TGTGCCAGCAGCTTAGATCGGGACTCCTACAATGAGCAGTTCTTC.

The chain links TRBV5-5 to TRBJ2-5, with 12 bases aligning to TRBD2. Per the germline V gene, CDR1 is SGHKS and CDR2 is YYEKEE (reference sequence). The CDR3 is made up of 18 amino acids. The V and J ends lost 1 base and 5 bases, in that order; junction bases with no gene match: 12. This CDR3 reads CASSLYGTSGSRRETQYF. The CDR3 DNA follows: TGTGCCAGCAGCTTGTACGGGACTAGCGGGTCCCGCAGGGAGACCCAGTACTTC.

The chain recombines TRBV6-5 with TRBJ1-2; D is perhaps TRBD1 (5 bases). Deletions cut 0 bases from V and 3 bases from J, with 14 bases between. This CDR3 contains 16 residues. In germline, CDR1 is MNHEY, CDR2 SVGAGI. Here the CDR3 reads CASSYSSRVDDYGYTF. CDR3 sequence (DNA): TGTGCCAGCAGTTACTCGAGCAGGGTGGACGACTATGGCTACACCTTC.

J is TRBJ2-5 and V is TRBV7-2, with 15 positions matching TRBD2. Trimming cost V 5 bases and J 3 bases; bases outside gene matches: 7. Germline V gene lookup returns CDR1 SGHTA and CDR2 FQGNSA. This CDR3 contains 17 residues. The DNA for the CDR3 is TGTGCCAGCAGCCGGACTAGCGGGAGGGCCTTAGAAGAGACCCAGTACTTC. This encodes CASSRTSGRALEETQYF.

This clone was seen a few times. The chain uses TRBV2 and TRBJ2-1, with 9 bases fitting TRBD2. Germline V lookup: CDR1 SNHLY, CDR2 FYNNEI. V shed 8 bases and J 4 bases; nucleotides not matched to a gene: 18. CDR3 size: 18 residues. In DNA, the CDR3 is TGTGCCAGCCTACCAATCCTAAGCGGGAGGCATACATACAATGAGCAGTTCTTC. Its protein is CASLPILSGRHTYNEQFF. The variable domain in full, completed from reference TRBV2 and TRBJ2-1, reads EPEVTQTPSHQVTQMGQEVILRCVPISNHLYFYWYRQILGQKVEFLVSFYNNEISEKSEIFDDQFSVERPDGSNFTLKIRSTKLEDSAMYFCASLPILSGRHTYNEQFFGPGTRLTVL.

V is TRBV18 and J is TRBJ2-1, with 9 bases matching TRBD1. CDR3 size: 16 residues. The junction had 3 bases not matched to a gene; V was cut back by 0 bases and J by 3 bases. From germline, CDR1 is KGHSH and CDR2 LQKENI. CDR3 loop: CASSPPQTGGYNEQFF. CDR3 DNA: TGTGCCAGCTCACCACCCCAGACAGGGGGCTACAATGAGCAGTTCTTC.

V usage is TRBV6-5 and J usage is TRBJ2-7, with a weak D call TRBD1 (5 bases). Trimming removed 2 bases at V and 0 bases at J, with 11 bases between. There are 15 residues in the CDR3. Germline assignment: CDR1 MNHEY and CDR2 SVGAGI. The CDR3 region is CASSYGAGSSYEQYF. The CDR3, as DNA: TGTGCCAGCAGTTACGGGGCAGGAAGCTCCTACGAGCAGTACTTC.

The genes are TRBV18 and TRBJ2-3, with 7 bases that match TRBD2. Germline assignment: CDR1 KGHSH and CDR2 LQKENI. The CDR3 covers 14 residues. With 1 base clipped from V and 4 bases from J, the junction kept 2 bases outside the gene matches. The CDR3 DNA follows: TGTGCCAGCTCACCACTTCGGGAGGCAGATACGCAGTATTTT. Its translation is CASSPLREADTQYF.

The chain joins TRBV5-6 to TRBJ1-1; 9 bases are shared with TRBD1. Germline V CDR1 and CDR2: SGHDT, YYEEEE. The CDR3 contains 14 residues. V was pared by 4 bases and J by 5 bases, with 6 bases of the junction left unmatched. The CDR3 region has the DNA TGTGCCAGCAGCGAGGACAGGGGTTGGACTGAAGCTTTCTTT. It codes for CASSEDRGWTEAFF. Full variable domain (missing parts from reference TRBV5-6 and TRBJ1-1): DAGVTQSPTHLIKTRGQQVTLRCSPKSGHDTVSWYQQALGQGPQFIFQYYEEEERQRGNFPDRFSGHQFPNYSSELNVNALLLGDSALYLCASSEDRGWTEAFFGQGTRLTVV.

The gene calls are TRBV4-1 and TRBJ1-1, with a possible D match to TRBD1 (6 bases). This CDR3 region has 16 residues. Trimming stripped 1 base from V and 2 bases from J, with 14 bases between. Germline assignment: CDR1 MGHRA and CDR2 YSYEKL. The CDR3 DNA reads as TGCGCCAGCAGCCAAGGATGGGGGGGGCTTAACACTGAAGCTTTCTTT. It is translated as CASSQGWGGLNTEAFF.

The gene calls are TRBV7-3 and TRBJ2-7, with 12 bases that match TRBD1. Germline trimming cut 3 bases from V and 6 bases from J; bases unmatched to any gene: 3. CDR1 and CDR2 from the germline V gene are SGHTA and FQGTGA. The CDR3 has 14 amino acids. In DNA, the CDR3 is TGTGCCAGCAGCTTGGGGACAGGGGGCTTCGAGCAGTACTTC. Amino acids: CASSLGTGGFEQYF.

The chain links TRBV18 to TRBJ2-7; 10 bases fit TRBD1. The V gene's germline CDR1 is KGHSH and CDR2 LQKENI. The CDR3 spans 15 residues. J was trimmed by 4 bases and V by 5 bases; bases with no gene match: 8. The CDR3 spells CASSSRQGALYEQYF. The CDR3 nucleotides read TGTGCCAGCTCATCACGACAGGGGGCGCTATACGAGCAGTACTTC.

This chain's CDR3 is CASSHGVSGTYNEQFF. CDR3 bases: TGTGCCAGCAGCCACGGGGTTAGCGGAACCTACAATGAGCAGTTCTTC. V usage is TRBV4-2 and J usage is TRBJ2-1, with D possibly TRBD2 on 6 matching bases. V was cut by 3 bases and J by 2 bases, with 14 bases left in between. Germline V gene lookup returns CDR1 LGHNA and CDR2 YNFKEQ. The CDR3 has 16 amino acids.

The V gene is TRBV4-3, the J gene TRBJ1-1, with 9 nucleotides matching TRBD1. The length of the CDR3 is 19 residues. Trimming took 0 bases from V and 0 from J; bases not matched to a gene: 11. From germline, CDR1 is LGHNA and CDR2 YSLEER. CDR3 DNA sequence: TGCGCCAGCAGCCAAGACGGGACAGGGCGGATTCACATGAACACTGAAGCTTTCTTT. As protein: CASSQDGTGRIHMNTEAFF.

The chain combines TRBV30 with TRBJ1-2, with D tentatively TRBD1 (6 bases). V was pared by 4 bases and J by 4 bases, with 13 bases between. CDR1 GTSNPN and CDR2 SVGIG come from the germline V gene (reference sequence). This CDR3 has 13 residues. In DNA form, the CDR3 reads TGTGCCTGGAATGAGGACAGTTTCTATGGCTACACCTTC. Translated: CAWNEDSFYGYTF.

This clone has just a few counts. J is TRBJ1-1 and V is TRBV30, with a tentative D call TRBD1 (6 bases). Trimming stripped 2 bases from V and 3 bases from J, with 10 bases between. This CDR3 is built from 13 residues. The germline V gene has CDR1 GTSNPN and CDR2 SVGIG (reference sequence). CDR3 bases: TGTGCCTGGAGTAAGGGGGGGGACACTGAAGCTTTCTTT. This codes for CAWSKGGDTEAFF.

The gene calls are TRBV27 and TRBJ1-4; D gene unclear. Per the germline V gene, CDR1 is MNHEY and CDR2 is SMNVEV (reference sequence). Trimming shortened V by 3 bases and J by 4 bases, and 6 bases separated the two germline ends. This CDR3 contains 13 residues. In nucleotides, the CDR3 is TGTGCCAGCAGTTTGAGTCTTAATGAAAAACTGTTTTTT. Translated: CASSLSLNEKLFF.

The gene calls are TRBV7-8 and TRBJ1-1; TRBD1 might be the D (5 bases). Germline V CDR1 and CDR2: SGHVS, FQNEAQ. Trimming cost V 5 bases and J 11 bases, with 15 bases left between them. There are 12 residues in the CDR3. CDR3 sequence: CASSLNPPGAFF. The CDR3 DNA sequence: TGTGCCAGCAGCCTCAATCCACCAGGGGCTTTCTTT. Supplemented by reference TRBV7-8 and TRBJ1-1, the full variable domain reads GAGVSQSPRYKVAKRGQDVALRCDPISGHVSLFWYQQALGQGPEFLTYFQNEAQLDKSGLPSDRFFAERPEGSVSTLKIQRTQQEDSAVYLCASSLNPPGAFFGQGTRLTVV.

The chain employs TRBV5-1 and TRBJ2-1; the D gene is possibly TRBD2 (6 bases). Germline-derived CDR1 and CDR2 are SGHRS and YFSETQ. Trimming shortened V by 4 bases and J by 5 bases, and 16 bases separated the two germline ends. This CDR3 region has 15 residues. The CDR3 DNA sequence: TGCGCCAGCAGCCCGGGCCGACTAGGAAACAATGAGCAGTTCTTC. Translated: CASSPGRLGNNEQFF.

J is TRBJ1-2 and V is TRBV10-3; D may be TRBD1 (6 bases). Deletions cut 3 bases from V and 6 bases from J, with 14 bases between. Germline values: CDR1 ENHRY, CDR2 SYGVKD. The CDR3 has 14 residues. Here the CDR3 reads CAISEGRGYNGYTF. The CDR3 DNA sequence: TGTGCCATCAGTGAAGGTAGGGGGTATAATGGCTACACCTTC.

The V call is TRBV5-6, the J call TRBJ1-2; D may be TRBD1 (6 bases). The CDR3 loop spans 13 amino acids. Germline V gene sequence: CDR1 SGHDT, CDR2 YYEEEE. Trimming removed 1 base at V and 7 bases at J, with 11 bases between. The CDR3 region has the DNA TGTGCCAGCAGCTTGAACAGGGTGGGTGGCTACACCTTC. It is translated as CASSLNRVGGYTF.

Here the CDR3 DNA reads TGCGCCAGCAGTTGGGCGAACGGGACACGGTCCGCCCTGCAGTACTTC. This encodes CASSWANGTRSALQYF. The chain employs TRBV5-1 and TRBJ2-7; TRBD1 might be the D (6 bases). Germline V gives CDR1 SGHRS, CDR2 YFSETQ. V was cut by 5 bases and J by 9 bases, with 27 bases left in between. CDR3 length equals 16 residues. Looking up the rest from reference TRBV5-1 and TRBJ2-7 gives the full variable domain: KAGVTQTPRYLIKTRGQQVTLSCSPISGHRSVSWYQQTPGQGLQFLFEYFSETQRNKGNFPGRFSGRQFSNSRSEMNVSTLELGDSALYLCASSWANGTRSALQYFGPGTRLTVT.

The chain recombines TRBV5-1 with TRBJ2-5, with 9 bases lining up with TRBD1. There are 14 residues in the CDR3. V lost 2 bases and J lost 4; bases outside the gene matches: 3. Germline loops: CDR1 SGHRS, CDR2 YFSETQ. CDR3 sequence: CASSFGQGLETQYF. The CDR3 DNA reads as TGCGCCAGCAGCTTCGGACAGGGGCTAGAGACCCAGTACTTC.

V usage is TRBV7-8 and J usage is TRBJ1-2; 11 nucleotides match TRBD1. CDR3 length: 17 residues. Germline assignment: CDR1 SGHVS and CDR2 FQNEAQ. Unmatched junction bases numbered 8, after V lost 1 base and J lost 4 bases. The CDR3 spells CASSLGTGGRMGYGYTF. CDR3 nucleotides: TGTGCCAGCAGCTTAGGGACAGGGGGCCGGATGGGCTATGGCTACACCTTC. Using reference TRBV7-8 and TRBJ1-2 for the parts outside the CDR3, the full variable domain is GAGVSQSPRYKVAKRGQDVALRCDPISGHVSLFWYQQALGQGPEFLTYFQNEAQLDKSGLPSDRFFAERPEGSVSTLKIQRTQQEDSAVYLCASSLGTGGRMGYGYTFGSGTRLTVV.

The chain uses TRBV10-3 and TRBJ2-7, with D possibly matching TRBD1 (6 bases). This CDR3 spans 14 amino acids. Per germline, CDR1 ENHRY and CDR2 SYGVKD. V was trimmed by 6 bases and J by 3 bases, leaving 15 bases between them. The DNA for the CDR3 is TGTGCCATCAGGCGGACAGTTCTCGGCTACGAGCAGTACTTC. As protein: CAIRRTVLGYEQYF.

The V call is TRBV6-5, the J call TRBJ1-2; weak D call: TRBD1 (6 bases). Trimming took 0 bases from V and 1 from J, leaving 9 bases between them. The CDR3 length is 15 residues. From germline, CDR1 is MNHEY and CDR2 SVGAGI. The CDR3 DNA reads TGTGCCAGCAGTTACTCGTGGGGGCTTAACTATGGCTACACCTTC. Its protein product is CASSYSWGLNYGYTF.

The chain employs TRBV28 and TRBJ2-5; 13 bases line up with TRBD2. Germline-derived CDR1 and CDR2 are MDHEN and SYDVKM. V shed 5 bases and J 1 base; nucleotides not matched to a gene: 1. This CDR3 region has 15 residues. CDR3 bases: TGTGCCAGCAGTACTAGCGGGGGGGCCCAAGAGACCCAGTACTTC. The encoded protein is CASSTSGGAQETQYF.